The 7 T cell receptor beta chains reported below all come from one sample, sequenced in a study of T cells in Graves' hyperthyroidism and ophthalmopathy. Researchers took RNA transcripts and amplified the TCR beta CDR3 regions from them. Primed by the HTBI set, a first-round RT-PCR was run on the TCR CDR3. Each CDR3 protein is one row after TCRdb ran MiXCR on the multiplex PCR reads. The data show about 570,000 distinct CDR3 sequences, about 45% seen once. Sample: peripheral blood or thyroid tissue (not recorded which). These receptors were collected from an adult woman with Graves' disease, either hyperthyroidism or ophthalmopathy (not recorded which).

The rearrangement links TRBV7-6 to TRBJ1-2; D is perhaps TRBD1 (6 bases). Germline lookup yields CDR1 SGHVS and CDR2 FNYEAQ. Trimming took 0 bases from V and 3 from J, leaving 23 bases between them. There are 19 residues in the CDR3. As DNA, the CDR3 is TGTGCCAGCAGCTTAGCGCCGTTGCAGGGGCGCTCGACGGACTATGGCTACACCTTC. Protein product: CASSLAPLQGRSTDYGYTF.

This clonotype turned up a few times. A read error is likely, as this CDR3 ends without the conserved phenylalanine or tryptophan. The limits of the CDR3 on the DNA are not certain, so only TCRdb's listed CDR3 is given. The V call is TRBV11-2, the J call TRBJ2-6; the table's TRBD2 call for D was not verified on the DNA. The CDR3 is 11 amino acids in total, end residues counted. CDR1 and CDR2 (germline): SGHAT, FQNNGV. The CDR3 here is CASSFLLAGGT.

This clonotype was picked up a small number of times. The chain couples TRBV9 to TRBJ2-7, with D hard to call. The CDR3 sequence is 13 residues long. Germline CDR1 reads SGDLS; CDR2 reads YYNGEE. V was trimmed by 5 bases and J by 4 bases, leaving 13 bases between them. Here the CDR3 reads CASSFGPKYEQYF. Here the CDR3 DNA reads TGTGCCAGCAGTTTTGGGCCAAAGTACGAGCAGTACTTC.

This clonotype came up many times. The chain has TRBV5-1 and TRBJ2-7; D call uncertain. CDR3 length: 14 amino acids. Trimming pared 4 bases from V and 2 bases from J, leaving 13 bases between. Per the germline V gene, CDR1 is SGHRS and CDR2 is YFSETQ. The CDR3 region is CASSPPRNPYEQYF. The CDR3 DNA follows: TGCGCCAGCAGCCCTCCACGTAACCCCTACGAGCAGTACTTC.

Regarding this clonotype: A much larger clonotype is one base distant, so this may be a read error. The J gene is TRBJ1-4, the V gene TRBV10-3, with D possibly matching TRBD1 (6 bases). CDR1 and CDR2 from the germline V gene are ENHRY and SYGVKD. The CDR3 spans 17 residues. V was trimmed by 3 bases and J by 10 bases, leaving 24 bases between them. CDR3 nucleotide sequence: TGTGCCATCAGTGAAGGGGGAGTAAGTCTCGCGCAGGGAAAACTGTTTTTT. Protein: CAISEGGVSLAQGKLFF.

This clonotype was detected ten times or more. The gene calls are TRBV20-1 and TRBJ2-7, with 11 bases fitting TRBD2. Per germline, CDR1 DFQATT and CDR2 SNEGSKA (reference sequence). V shed 5 bases, J shed 0 bases, and the junction held 6 bases outside the gene matches. This CDR3 spans 15 amino acids. This CDR3 is CSAPGTSGISYEQYF. For the CDR3, the DNA is TGCAGTGCTCCAGGGACTAGCGGAATCTCCTACGAGCAGTACTTC.

The rearrangement links TRBV6-1 to TRBJ2-5, with 7 bases fitting TRBD1. Germline CDR1 and CDR2: MNHNS and SASEGT. V lost 7 bases to trimming and J lost 5 bases; unmatched junction nucleotides: 10. The CDR3 sequence is 14 residues long. The chain's CDR3 is CASKTQGMMETQYF. In DNA form, the CDR3 reads TGTGCCAGCAAGACACAGGGGATGATGGAGACCCAGTACTTC.